One sample yielded the 6 T cell receptor beta chains listed below, sequenced in a study of a mutant IDH1 vaccine in newly diagnosed glioma. Regarding time point: week 23, last vaccination. Vaccinated patients received 300 ug of mutant IDH1 20-mer peptide per dose, with topical imiquimod. These TCRs' antigens remain unknown. Sequencing used immunoSEQ multiplex PCR; TCRdb keeps in-frame clones, though not all of them. This sample has approximately 70,000 clones; approximately 87% occur once, and the top ten carry approximately 12%. The material sequenced was PBMCs, taken from a glioma patient whose treatment included an IDH1 peptide vaccine. The receptor set was obtained from a man aged 18-30 years with glioma.

The chain combines TRBV10-3 with TRBJ2-1; 8 nucleotides line up with TRBD1. The CDR3 totals 15 residues. V dropped 0 bases and J dropped 7; count of bases not matched to a gene: 5. Germline assignment: CDR1 ENHRY and CDR2 SYGVKD. The CDR3 spells CAISESLDRENEQFF. The CDR3 DNA sequence: TGTGCCATCAGTGAGTCCCTGGACAGGGAAAATGAGCAGTTCTTC.

The chain combines TRBV27 with TRBJ2-3; 11 bases fit TRBD2. V was clipped by 7 bases and J by 11 bases; unmatched bases: 8. Germline V gene sequence: CDR1 MNHEY, CDR2 SMNVEV (reference sequence). The CDR3 is 13 amino acids. CDR3 nucleotides: TGTGCCAGCACCCAGACTAGCGGGATGGGGCAGTATTTT. Translated: CASTQTSGMGQYF.

The genes are TRBV4-2 and TRBJ1-1, with D maybe TRBD1 (6 bases). The CDR3 covers 15 residues. The germline gives CDR1 LGHNA, CDR2 YNFKEQ. V lost 8 bases and J lost 0, with 16 bases in between. CDR3 DNA: TGTGCCAGCGGCCTTAGACAGGCTATGAACACTGAAGCTTTCTTT. It translates to CASGLRQAMNTEAFF.

The V gene is TRBV15, the J gene TRBJ1-2; D gene unclear. CDR1 LNHNV and CDR2 YYDKDF come from the germline V gene (reference sequence). V dropped 0 bases and J dropped 8 bases, with 16 bases sitting between them. The CDR3 totals 15 residues. CDR3 nucleotides: TGTGCCACCAGCAGAGATTTGGGGAGGGATGGCGGCTACACCTTC. It codes for CATSRDLGRDGGYTF.

This clone was detected only once. This chain joins TRBV4-2 and TRBJ1-1; D may be TRBD1 (5 bases). CDR3 size: 17 residues. Germline V CDR1 and CDR2: LGHNA, YNFKEQ. The ends were cut back, 2 bases at V and 1 base at J, with 17 bases in the middle. This CDR3 reads CASSQMHTGTANTEAFF. For the CDR3, the DNA is TGTGCCAGCAGCCAAATGCATACCGGGACGGCGAACACTGAAGCTTTCTTT.

The chain joins TRBV18 to TRBJ1-4; D is unclear. The V end lost 4 bases, the J end lost 4 bases, and 13 bases lay between the germline ends. Per germline, CDR1 KGHSH and CDR2 LQKENI. This CDR3 has 15 amino acids. CDR3 loop: CASSQTLAVNEKLFF. The CDR3 bases are TGTGCCAGCTCACAGACCCTGGCGGTTAATGAAAAACTGTTTTTT.